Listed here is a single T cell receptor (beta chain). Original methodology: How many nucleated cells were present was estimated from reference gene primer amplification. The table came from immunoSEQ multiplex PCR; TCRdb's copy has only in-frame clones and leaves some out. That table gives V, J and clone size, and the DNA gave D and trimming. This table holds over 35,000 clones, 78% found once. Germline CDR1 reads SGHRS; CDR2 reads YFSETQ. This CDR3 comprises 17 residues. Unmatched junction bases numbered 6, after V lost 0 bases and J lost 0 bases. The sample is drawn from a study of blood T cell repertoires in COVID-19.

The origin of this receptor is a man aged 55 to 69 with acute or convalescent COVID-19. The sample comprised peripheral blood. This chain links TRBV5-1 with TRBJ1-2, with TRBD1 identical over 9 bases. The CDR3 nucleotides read TGCGCCAGCAGCTTGGCAACAGGGGGCGCATCTAACTATGGCTACACCTTC. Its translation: CASSLATGGASNYGYTF.